The source of this TCR beta chain is a study of cytomegalovirus exposure and HLA in healthy donors. Looked up from germline, CDR1 is SSHAT and CDR2 is FNYEAQ (reference sequence). The CDR3 runs to 13 residues. Clones were read by immunoSEQ multiplex PCR, and TCRdb kept only the in-frame ones, dropping some. Among 200,000 to 250,000 clones listed, less than 85% were seen once. In regard to this clone: At the DNA level, this CDR3 is encoded by other sequences in the same sample as well.

This clonotype was obtained from a young woman in good health and CMV-seronegative. This chain connects TRBV7-7 to TRBJ2-7, with 8 bases identical to TRBD2. Sequenced material: PBMCs. CDR3: CAIGDGGGSEQYF. The CDR3 bases are TGTGCTATTGGGGACGGGGGGGGTAGCGAGCAGTACTTC.